This T cell receptor beta chain is drawn from a study of PD-1 blockade in classical Hodgkin lymphoma. With 5 bases removed from V and 2 bases from J, the gap between germline ends came to 22 bases. The CDR3 contains 18 residues. The germline V gene encodes CDR1 SGHTA and CDR2 FQGTGA. Method: immunoSEQ multiplex PCR; TCRdb's copy keeps in-frame clones and lacks some. The sample shows 29,000 or so clones, 71% of them seen only once. Study-wide findings and caveats: Baseline diversity resembling that of newly diagnosed patients was seen in complete responders.

No patient escaped relapse after autologous stem cell transplantation, and brentuximab vedotin exposure varied. Best responses were complete response, partial response or progressive disease. On this clone: The target antigen is unknown.

This TCR came from a human donor with classical Hodgkin lymphoma. The source was peripheral blood mononuclear cells (PBMCs), collected before the second cycle of nivolumab. The genes are TRBV7-3 and TRBJ2-1; D is possibly TRBD1 or TRBD2 (5 bases each). CDR3 in amino acids: CASSPTDTTRQTYNEQFF. DNA of the CDR3: TGTGCCAGCAGCCCAACGGATACTACTAGACAGACCTACAATGAGCAGTTCTTC.